The 11 T cell receptor beta chains given below trace back to one sample, sequenced in a study of cytomegalovirus exposure and HLA in healthy donors. Primers for the PCR totalled 60 Vbeta and 13 Jbeta. The assay was immunoSEQ multiplex PCR, and TCRdb's table has in-frame clones only and misses some. The table lists more than 110,000 clones, over 75% of them singletons. The sequenced material came from PBMCs. The receptors originated from a man aged 25 to 45 in good health and CMV-seronegative.

This chain's CDR3 is CASSLGASRQTQYF. Written as DNA, the CDR3 is TGTGCCAGCAGCTTAGGGGCTAGCAGGCAGACCCAGTACTTC. This rearrangement joins TRBV11-2 to TRBJ2-5; the D gene is possibly TRBD2 (5 bases). The CDR3 has 14 residues. V was clipped by 1 base and J by 6 bases, with 12 bases between them. Germline V gives CDR1 SGHAT, CDR2 FQNNGV.

The CDR3 bases are TGCGCCAGCAGCCATAACCGGGGTCTCGTTCATACGCAGTATTTT. Translation: CASSHNRGLVHTQYF. The V call is TRBV4-1, the J call TRBJ2-3; TRBD2 is a possible D gene (5 bases). CDR3 size: 15 residues. From germline, CDR1 is MGHRA and CDR2 YSYEKL. V shed 3 bases and J shed 7 bases, with 17 bases lying between them.

The rearrangement joins TRBV7-9 to TRBJ2-7; 7 positions agree with TRBD2. The J segment lost 0 bases and the V segment lost 1 base, leaving 3 bases of the junction unmatched. This CDR3 comprises 15 residues. Per germline, CDR1 SEHNR and CDR2 FQNEAQ (reference sequence). CDR3 in amino acids: CASSLGGSGSYEQYF. DNA for the CDR3: TGTGCCAGCAGCTTAGGCGGGAGCGGCTCCTACGAGCAGTACTTC.

The genes are TRBV30 and TRBJ1-1; no clear D. V lost 5 bases to trimming and J lost 1 base, with 11 bases between them. Per the germline V gene, CDR1 is GTSNPN and CDR2 is SVGIG (reference sequence). This CDR3 is 13 amino acids long. Here the CDR3 reads CAWEMSGNTEAFF. The CDR3 DNA follows: TGTGCCTGGGAAATGTCGGGGAACACTGAAGCTTTCTTT.

The table lists this clone with a count of one. As DNA, the CDR3 is TGTGCCAGCAGCTTAGTTAACCCTAGCGGGAGAGCAGATACGCAGTATTTT. Amino acid sequence: CASSLVNPSGRADTQYF. The chain carries TRBV11-2 and TRBJ2-3; 10 bases align to TRBD2. The CDR3 sequence is 17 residues long. The germline V gene has CDR1 SGHAT and CDR2 FQNNGV. The J segment lost 4 bases and the V segment lost 1 base, leaving 8 bases of the junction unmatched.

This rearrangement joins TRBV28 to TRBJ1-1; TRBD1 matches 7 bases. Germline V CDR1 and CDR2: MDHEN, SYDVKM. V gave up 10 bases and J gave up 1 base; unmatched junction bases: 3. There are 12 residues in the CDR3. The CDR3: CATGTANTEAFF. The CDR3 DNA reads as TGTGCCACCGGGACAGCGAACACTGAAGCTTTCTTT.

The V call is TRBV27, the J call TRBJ2-2, with D tentatively TRBD1 (5 bases). The CDR3 runs to 13 residues. V was trimmed by 4 bases and J by 4 bases, leaving 7 bases between them. Germline V lookup: CDR1 MNHEY, CDR2 SMNVEV (reference sequence). CDR3 amino acids: CASSWQGTGELFF. In DNA, the CDR3 is TGTGCCAGCAGTTGGCAGGGCACCGGGGAGCTGTTTTTT.

This chain links TRBV2 with TRBJ2-7; 9 nucleotides align to TRBD1. Germline assignment: CDR1 SNHLY and CDR2 FYNNEI. CDR3 length: 16 amino acids. Germline trimming cut 2 bases from V and 3 bases from J; bases unmatched to any gene: 8. As DNA, the CDR3 is TGTGCCAGCAGTGAAATGCGGACAGGGGCCGGCTACGAGCAGTACTTC. Translation gives CASSEMRTGAGYEQYF.

V usage is TRBV28 and J usage is TRBJ1-1; 7 nucleotides agree with TRBD1. Trimming cost V 7 bases and J 3 bases; bases outside gene matches: 11. The CDR3 loop spans 15 amino acids. Germline lookup yields CDR1 MDHEN and CDR2 SYDVKM. DNA of the CDR3: TGTGCCAGCACCAGCGGTCACAGGGGTTACACTGAAGCTTTCTTT. Amino acids: CASTSGHRGYTEAFF.

This chain connects TRBV4-1 to TRBJ2-5; possibly TRBD2 for D (5 bases). Trimming removed 4 bases from V and 5 bases from J, with 14 bases in between. The V gene's germline CDR1 is MGHRA and CDR2 YSYEKL. This CDR3 has 14 amino acids. CDR3 protein: CASSRPGRSETQYF. CDR3 nucleotide sequence: TGCGCCAGCAGCCGACCGGGAAGGAGTGAGACCCAGTACTTC.

This chain joins TRBV28 and TRBJ2-7; D uncertain. Trimming left V 6 bases short and J 2 bases short, with 11 bases between. The CDR3 runs to 13 residues. Per the germline V gene, CDR1 is MDHEN and CDR2 is SYDVKM. CDR3: CASSFSRPYEQYF. The CDR3 DNA reads as TGTGCCAGCAGCTTCTCGAGGCCCTACGAGCAGTACTTC.